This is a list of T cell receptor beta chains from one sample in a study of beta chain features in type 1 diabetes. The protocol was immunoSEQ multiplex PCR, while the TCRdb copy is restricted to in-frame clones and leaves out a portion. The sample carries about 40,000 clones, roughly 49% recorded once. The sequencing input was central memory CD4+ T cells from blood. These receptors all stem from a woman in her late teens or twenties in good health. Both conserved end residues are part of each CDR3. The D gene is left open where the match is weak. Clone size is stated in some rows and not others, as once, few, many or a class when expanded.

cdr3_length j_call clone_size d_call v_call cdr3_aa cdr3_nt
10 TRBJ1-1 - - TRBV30 CAWLGGQAFF TGTGCCTGGTTGGGGGGGCAAGCTTTCTTT
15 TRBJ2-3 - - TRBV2 CAGTRQGKATDTQYF TGTGCCGGCACGAGGCAGGGTAAAGCCACAGATACGCAGTATTTT
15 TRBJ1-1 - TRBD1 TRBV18 CASSPLRDRGTEAFF TGTGCCAGCTCACCACTCCGGGACAGGGGAACTGAAGCTTTCTTT
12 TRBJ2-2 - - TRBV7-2 CASSSLYGELFF TGTGCCAGCAGCTCCCTCTACGGGGAGCTGTTTTTT
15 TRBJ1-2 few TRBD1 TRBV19 CASSPRAIGTGLGTF TGTGCCAGTAGTCCCCGGGCGATCGGGACAGGTCTCGGCACCTTC
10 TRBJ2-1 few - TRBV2 CAKGAQEQFF TGTGCCAAAGGGGCGCAGGAGCAGTTCTTC
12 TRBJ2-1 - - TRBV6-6 CASGPSTNEQFF TGTGCCAGCGGTCCTAGCACCAATGAGCAGTTCTTC
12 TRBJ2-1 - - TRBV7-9 CASSLVGNEQFF TGTGCCAGCAGCTTAGTCGGCAATGAGCAGTTCTTC
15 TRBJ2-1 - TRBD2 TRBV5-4 CASSLALASGGPQFF TGTGCCAGCAGCTTGGCCCTGGCCAGCGGGGGGCCTCAGTTCTTC
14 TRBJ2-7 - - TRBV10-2 CASQPQTATYEQYF TGCGCCAGTCAGCCCCAGACAGCCACCTACGAGCAGTACTTC
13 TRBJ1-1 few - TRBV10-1 CASRRGMNTEAFF TGCGCCAGCAGAAGGGGTATGAACACTGAAGCTTTCTTT